Detailed here is one T cell receptor beta chain. What it recognizes is unknown. This may be a read error, as it is one base from a much larger clone. Approximately 9.6 milliliters of peripheral blood were drawn from each donor into EDTA-treated tubes. This entry belongs to a study of blood T cells in healthy people across ages. V was cut by 8 bases and J by 5 bases, with 17 bases left in between. There are 14 residues in the CDR3. Germline values: CDR1 SGHRS, CDR2 YFSETQ. Together with a sample-barcoded 5' primer, a J-beta primer mix was included in a second PCR lasting roughly 6 to 12 cycles. The template-switch adaptor, which had 12 random nucleotides, put a tag on each cDNA molecule. TCRdb ran MiXCR on the 5' RACE reads and lists one entry per CDR3 protein. The sample has 1.4 million to 1.5 million distinct CDR3 sequences, approximately 40% seen once. Study-wide points: Across the age range, TCR beta diversity per million T cells fell in a roughly linear way.

The chain recombines TRBV5-1 with TRBJ2-1; D not certain. This TCR came from a woman aged 18-30 years in good health. Sequences were obtained from blood. The CDR3 loop reads CARSPGSINNEQFF. The CDR3 nucleotides are TGCGCCAGAAGTCCAGGCAGCATTAACAATGAGCAGTTCTTC. Combining the CDR3 with reference TRBV5-1 and TRBJ2-1 gives the whole variable domain KAGVTQTPRYLIKTRGQQVTLSCSPISGHRSVSWYQQTPGQGLQFLFEYFSETQRNKGNFPGRFSGRQFSNSRSEMNVSTLELGDSALYLCARSPGSINNEQFFGPGTRLTVL.